This passage covers 23 T cell receptor beta chains from one sample sequenced in a study of shared clonotypes between healthy human individuals. Measured with immunoSEQ multiplex PCR; TCRdb has only the in-frame clones, and not every one. The sample holds about 800,000 clones, about 96% seen once. CD8 cells classed as naive were CD45RO-negative and positively selected for CCR7, excluding terminally differentiated effector memory CD45RA+ cells. The sample was naive CD8+ T cells sorted from blood. The receptors here all came from a man aged 25-40 years in good health.

The chain employs TRBV6-5 and TRBJ2-1, with a weak D call TRBD2 (5 bases). V dropped 0 bases and J dropped 6 bases, with 12 bases sitting between them. Germline V gene sequence: CDR1 MNHEY, CDR2 SVGAGI. The CDR3 is 15 residues long. The CDR3 is CASSYSGQDFNEQFF. The CDR3 DNA reads TGTGCCAGCAGTTACTCCGGGCAGGACTTCAATGAGCAGTTCTTC.

This chain links TRBV29-1 with TRBJ1-1; possibly TRBD1 for D (5 bases). The germline CDR1 and CDR2 sequences are SQVTM and ANQGSEA. The CDR3 is 14 amino acids. The V end lost 3 bases, the J end lost 2 bases, and 13 bases lay between the germline ends. The CDR3 reads CSVDGAGANTEAFF. The CDR3 region has the DNA TGCAGCGTTGATGGGGCAGGAGCAAACACTGAAGCTTTCTTT.

As to this clone: The identical CDR3 is also encoded by other nucleotide sequences in the sample. The chain employs TRBV27 and TRBJ2-1; a possible D gene is TRBD2 (6 bases). V lost 2 bases to trimming and J lost 4 bases, with 9 bases between them. The CDR3 has 14 residues. Germline V gene sequence: CDR1 MNHEY, CDR2 SMNVEV (reference sequence). CDR3 residues: CASSLEGLYNEQFF. The DNA of the CDR3 is TGTGCCAGCAGTTTAGAGGGACTTTACAATGAGCAGTTCTTC.

This clone was seen a single time. This chain links TRBV7-9 with TRBJ2-3; D is perhaps TRBD2 (5 bases). Trimming pared 4 bases from V and 0 bases from J, leaving 14 bases between. This CDR3 region has 16 residues. The germline CDR1 and CDR2 sequences are SEHNR and FQNEAQ (reference sequence). Here the CDR3 reads CASSSRLTTSTDTQYF. CDR3 nucleotide sequence: TGTGCCAGCAGCTCCCGACTAACCACTAGCACAGATACGCAGTATTTT.

The V call is TRBV5-5, the J call TRBJ2-7; D may be TRBD1 or TRBD2 (7 bases each). This CDR3 is built from 15 residues. Looked up from germline, CDR1 is SGHKS and CDR2 is YYEKEE (reference sequence). Trimming took off 4 bases at V and 5 bases at J, with 19 bases between the two ends. The CDR3 coding sequence is TGTGCCAGCAGCCTTAGTCCAGGGGGGGAGGACGAGCAGTACTTC. It specifies CASSLSPGGEDEQYF.

The chain recombines TRBV7-9 with TRBJ2-7; TRBD2 matches 7 bases. CDR3 size: 15 residues. Germline V gene lookup returns CDR1 SEHNR and CDR2 FQNEAQ (reference sequence). V shed 5 bases and J 3 bases; nucleotides not matched to a gene: 10. CDR3 region: CASSNGRVAGYEQYF. CDR3 bases: TGTGCCAGCAGCAATGGGAGGGTAGCGGGCTACGAGCAGTACTTC.

V and J are TRBV6-1 and TRBJ1-5, with D tentatively TRBD1 (6 bases). This CDR3 has 16 amino acids. Trimming shortened V by 0 bases and J by 0 bases, and 9 bases separated the two germline ends. Germline loops: CDR1 MNHNS, CDR2 SASEGT. CDR3 loop: CASSEARGASNQPQHF. The CDR3 nucleotides read TGTGCCAGCAGTGAAGCTCGGGGGGCTAGCAATCAGCCCCAGCATTTT.

The V call is TRBV11-2, the J call TRBJ2-1; 9 bases map to TRBD2. After removal of 5 bases from V and 3 bases from J, the junction contained 14 bases not matched to a gene. Germline loops: CDR1 SGHAT, CDR2 FQNNGV. This CDR3 spans 18 amino acids. The DNA for the CDR3 is TGTGCCAGCAGCCAGGAGGGCGGGGGGACTAGCATCTACAATGAGCAGTTCTTC. Translation gives CASSQEGGGTSIYNEQFF.

This clone has only one observation. This chain joins TRBV6-1 and TRBJ2-7; 7 positions agree with TRBD1. CDR3 length: 13 amino acids. The junction had 7 bases not matched to a gene; V was cut back by 6 bases and J by 5 bases. CDR1 is MNHNS, CDR2 SASEGT, per germline. The CDR3: CASRYRGPNEQYF. The CDR3 DNA sequence: TGTGCCAGCAGATACAGGGGCCCCAACGAGCAGTACTTC.

This clone was observed once. CDR3 DNA: TGTGCCAGCAGTAAAATGGAGATAAGGGATAGTATGCTGTTTTTT. It yields the protein CASSKMEIRDSMLFF. The gene calls are TRBV27 and TRBJ1-4; D is ambiguous. Trimming shortened V by 5 bases and J by 14 bases, and 24 bases separated the two germline ends. The CDR3 is 15 residues long. Germline V gene lookup returns CDR1 MNHEY and CDR2 SMNVEV (reference sequence).

CDR3 DNA sequence: TGTGCCAGCAGCCCACCTGAACTAAGAGGTACCGGGGAGCTGTTTTTT. Its protein product is CASSPPELRGTGELFF. This rearrangement joins TRBV5-6 to TRBJ2-2; D remains ambiguous. Germline V gene lookup returns CDR1 SGHDT and CDR2 YYEEEE. The CDR3 extends over 16 amino acids. V was trimmed by 4 bases and J by 5 bases, leaving 18 bases between them.

The CDR3 loop reads CASSLTPGLGDNEQFF. CDR3 DNA: TGTGCCAGCAGCTTGACCCCGGGACTAGGTGACAATGAGCAGTTCTTC. The chain links TRBV11-3 to TRBJ2-1; 8 positions match TRBD2. The CDR3 runs 16 residues. Germline CDR1 is SGHNT and CDR2 is YENEEA. The ends lost 3 bases at V and 5 bases at J; junction bases unmatched: 9.

This sequence joins TRBV25-1 and TRBJ2-1, with 7 bases aligning to TRBD2. The CDR3 is made up of 15 amino acids. CDR1 is MGHDK and CDR2 is SYGVNS in the germline V gene. Germline trimming cut 4 bases from V and 0 bases from J; bases unmatched to any gene: 3. The CDR3 region is CASSGAGSSYNEQFF. CDR3 DNA sequence: TGTGCCAGCAGTGGAGCGGGGTCCTCCTACAATGAGCAGTTCTTC.

On this clone: This specimen includes other DNA sequences encoding the same CDR3. The genes are TRBV14 and TRBJ2-7, with a weak D call TRBD2 (5 bases). CDR3 length: 11 residues. Germline lookup yields CDR1 SGHDN and CDR2 FVKESK. Trimming left V 4 bases short and J 5 bases short, with 6 bases between. Here the CDR3 reads CASSLGNEQYF. CDR3 nucleotides: TGTGCCAGCAGCCTCGGGAACGAGCAGTACTTC.

To note about this clone: The same CDR3 also results from other DNA sequences found in this sample. J is TRBJ2-2 and V is TRBV28; unclear D gene. Germline V gene lookup returns CDR1 MDHEN and CDR2 SYDVKM. The germline V and J ends were trimmed by 5 bases and 3 bases, with 4 bases remaining between them. The CDR3 consists of 12 residues. The CDR3 bases are TGTGCCAGCAGTCCAGACACCGGGGAGCTGTTTTTT. Translating gives CASSPDTGELFF.

The rearrangement links TRBV10-1 to TRBJ2-1, with 14 bases identical to TRBD2. The CDR3 totals 15 residues. The germline V gene has CDR1 WNHNN and CDR2 SYGVQD (reference sequence). J was trimmed by 8 bases and V by 6 bases; bases with no gene match: 6. The CDR3 sequence is CASSQGLAGEDEQFF. In nucleotides, the CDR3 is TGCGCCAGCAGCCAGGGACTAGCGGGAGAGGATGAGCAGTTCTTC.

The sample holds one count of this clone. This chain connects TRBV9 to TRBJ2-1, with TRBD2 matching over 13 bases. The CDR3 runs to 20 residues. V dropped 7 bases and J dropped 5; count of bases not matched to a gene: 21. From germline, CDR1 is SGDLS and CDR2 YYNGEE. The CDR3 DNA reads TGTGCCAGCGGAACAAAACCCCAGACTAGCGGGAGGTTTATCGACAATGAGCAGTTCTTC. Translating gives CASGTKPQTSGRFIDNEQFF.

The chain combines TRBV4-3 with TRBJ1-2; no clear D gene. V shed 1 base and J shed 7 bases, with 10 bases lying between them. CDR1 is LGHNA and CDR2 is YSLEER in the germline V gene. This CDR3 has 13 residues. In DNA, the CDR3 is TGCGCCAGCAGCCAAGCTAGCGCGAGTGGCTACACCTTC. Protein sequence: CASSQASASGYTF.

This clone was counted once. This chain joins TRBV7-9 and TRBJ2-3, with D unresolved. The CDR3 contains 13 residues. Germline V gene sequence: CDR1 SEHNR, CDR2 FQNEAQ (reference sequence). V shed 6 bases and J shed 0 bases, with 7 bases lying between them. The CDR3 loop is CASRSGSTDTQYF. As DNA, the CDR3 is TGTGCCAGCAGATCGGGCAGCACAGATACGCAGTATTTT.

The count of this clone is one. CDR3 loop: CASSWYSGFDEQFF. The CDR3 DNA reads as TGTGCCAGCAGTTGGTACTCTGGGTTCGATGAGCAGTTCTTC. The V and J genes are TRBV27 and TRBJ2-1; the D is unclear. V was pared by 4 bases and J by 8 bases, with 15 bases between. Germline V gene sequence: CDR1 MNHEY, CDR2 SMNVEV (reference sequence). The CDR3 contains 14 residues.

The chain recombines TRBV5-5 with TRBJ2-3; 10 bases line up with TRBD2. The V gene's germline CDR1 is SGHKS and CDR2 YYEKEE (reference sequence). This CDR3 contains 17 residues. The junction had 10 bases not matched to a gene; V was cut back by 4 bases and J by 2 bases. In DNA, the CDR3 is TGTGCCAGCAGCCGGCGGACTAGCGGACCCTACACAGATACGCAGTATTTT. This translates into CASSRRTSGPYTDTQYF.

The J gene is TRBJ2-5, the V gene TRBV5-4; the match to TRBD1 covers 8 bases. Germline V lookup: CDR1 SGHNT, CDR2 YYREEE (reference sequence). With 4 bases clipped from V and 1 base from J, the junction kept 3 bases outside the gene matches. CDR3 size: 14 residues. DNA of the CDR3: TGTGCCAGCAGCCACGGACAGGGCCAAGAGACCCAGTACTTC. This encodes CASSHGQGQETQYF.

The chain joins TRBV5-1 to TRBJ2-1, with TRBD2 identical over 7 bases. This CDR3 has 17 residues. V was clipped by 4 bases and J by 5 bases; unmatched bases: 15. Germline CDR1 is SGHRS and CDR2 is YFSETQ. The CDR3 here is CASSLAGTTVTDNEQFF. The CDR3 region has the DNA TGCGCCAGCAGCCTTGCCGGGACTACAGTAACAGACAATGAGCAGTTCTTC.